Listed below are T cell receptor beta chains from one sample, sequenced in a study of T cell repertoires in cytomegalovirus infection. No cognate antigen is known for these TCRs. In TCRdb, the reads were re-called with MiXCR into one record per CDR3 protein. The sample gives some 200,000 distinct CDR3 sequences, around 40% of which show up once; approximately 60% is in the top ten. The source was CD8+ T cells from cultured PBMCs, collected from culture after CMV antigen stimulation. These receptors all stem from a human donor in good health (CMV status not recorded). Some clones in this sample may be carry-over from other donors' samples. Each CDR3 is given with its conserved first and last residue. Fields, in order: clone size, D gene, V gene, J gene, CDR3 protein, CDR3 DNA. The D gene is left open where the match is weak. Clone size, where shown, is once, few, many, or a class for clones that have expanded.

>-|TRBD1|TRBV7-2|TRBJ2-2
CASSPTLTRKDRDSTGELFF
TGTGCCAGCAGCCCAACCTTAACTCGGAAGGACAGGGACAGTACCGGGGAGCTGTTTTTT
>few|-|TRBV28|TRBJ2-7
CASSSGLQYEQYF
TGTGCCAGCAGTTCGGGACTCCAATACGAGCAGTACTTC
>-|-|TRBV27|TRBJ2-4
CASSLPGGDIQYF
TGTGCCAGCAGTTTGCCAGGGGGGGACATTCAGTACTTC
>-|-|TRBV6-8|TRBJ2-7
CASSPDWNEQYF
TGTGCCAGCAGCCCTGACTGGAACGAGCAGTACTTC
>many|TRBD2|TRBV7-2|TRBJ2-7
CASSLLTGGSYEQYF
TGTGCCAGCAGCTTATTAACGGGAGGTTCCTACGAGCAGTACTTC
>-|TRBD1|TRBV28|TRBJ2-7
CAARSGTGGSYEQYF
TGTGCCGCGCGCTCCGGGACAGGGGGCTCCTACGAGCAGTACTTC
>-|TRBD1|TRBV2|TRBJ2-1
CAIVIQGIEQFF
TGTGCCATCGTAATACAGGGGATTGAGCAGTTCTTC
>-|TRBD1|TRBV29-1|TRBJ2-7
CSVSGTGVSYEQYF
TGCAGCGTTTCCGGGACAGGGGTTTCCTACGAGCAGTACTTC
>few|TRBD2|TRBV28|TRBJ2-1
CASSLYSGSSYNEQFF
TGTGCCAGCAGTTTATACAGCGGGAGCTCCTACAATGAGCAGTTCTTC
>few|-|TRBV6-2/TRBV6-3|TRBJ2-7
CASGIAAGTYEQYF
TGTGCCAGCGGGATAGCTGCGGGAACCTACGAGCAGTACTTC
>many|TRBD1|TRBV7-2|TRBJ2-5
CASSPSGTGGETQYF
TGTGCCAGCAGCCCCTCGGGGACAGGGGGTGAGACCCAGTACTTC
>-|-|TRBV12-3/TRBV12-4|TRBJ1-5
CASTTPGSTHYSNQPQHF
TGTGCCAGCACTACCCCGGGGAGCACGCATTATAGCAATCAGCCCCAGCATTTT
>-|-|TRBV7-2|TRBJ1-1
CASSLDREMVNTEAFF
TGTGCCAGCAGCTTAGACAGGGAAATGGTGAACACTGAAGCTTTCTTT
>-|TRBD2|TRBV13|TRBJ2-1
CASRPRRAGGSYNEQFF
TGTGCCAGCAGGCCCCGCCGAGCGGGAGGGTCCTACAATGAGCAGTTCTTC
>-|TRBD2|TRBV12-3/TRBV12-4|TRBJ2-3
CASSSTSGSIDTQYF
TGTGCCAGCAGTTCGACTAGCGGGAGTATAGATACGCAGTATTTT
>-|TRBD1|TRBV27|TRBJ1-2
CASSPQGASSYGYTF
TGTGCCAGCAGTCCTCAGGGGGCAAGCTCCTATGGCTACACCTTC
>-|-|TRBV14|TRBJ2-5
CASSQGPGVGETQYF
TGTGCCAGCAGCCAAGGGCCAGGCGTAGGGGAGACCCAGTACTTC
>-|-|TRBV27|TRBJ2-1
CASSLFVGTGQFF
TGTGCCAGCAGTCTCTTCGTGGGGACTGGGCAGTTCTTC
>-|-|TRBV27|TRBJ1-1
CASSLSRVDEAFF
TGTGCCAGCAGTTTATCGAGAGTGGATGAAGCTTTCTTT
>-|-|TRBV7-2|TRBJ1-1
CACSLDSRGSKTEAFF
TGTGCATGCAGCTTAGATTCTAGGGGCTCCAAAACTGAAGCTTTCTTT
>few|-|TRBV20-1|TRBJ1-1
CSAIRRKNTEAFF
TGCAGTGCTATCCGGAGGAAGAACACTGAAGCTTTCTTT
>-|TRBD2|TRBV5-8|TRBJ2-7
CASSYAGLAESSYEQYF
TGTGCCAGCAGCTACGCGGGACTAGCGGAGAGCTCCTACGAGCAGTACTTC
>-|-|TRBV7-2|TRBJ2-1
CASSLAGKYYEQFF
TGTGCCAGCAGCTTGGCAGGGAAGTACTATGAGCAGTTCTTC
>-|-|TRBV25-1|TRBJ1-5
CASSESGPGKGNQPQHF
TGTGCCAGCAGTGAATCCGGTCCAGGGAAGGGCAATCAGCCCCAGCATTTT
>-|TRBD1|TRBV7-6|TRBJ2-7
CASSPDRDYYEQYF
TGTGCCAGCAGCCCTGACAGGGATTACTACGAGCAGTACTTC
>-|-|TRBV7-9|TRBJ1-2
CASSLPDSWNYGYTF
TGTGCCAGCAGTCTCCCGGACAGCTGGAACTATGGCTACACCTTC
>-|-|TRBV7-6|TRBJ2-3
CASSLAGSQAETHYF
TGTGCCAGCAGCTTAGCTGGAAGTCAAGCAGAGACGCATTATTTT
>-|TRBD1|TRBV6-6|TRBJ1-5
CASSERDRLNRDQPQHF
TGTGCCAGCAGTGAGAGGGACAGACTAAATAGGGATCAGCCCCAGCATTTT
>-|TRBD2|TRBV27|TRBJ2-7
CASARGEGTYEQYF
TGTGCCAGCGCTCGGGGGGAAGGGACCTACGAGCAGTACTTC
>few|TRBD2|TRBV11-2|TRBJ2-1
CASSRGGTNYNEQFF
TGTGCCAGCAGCCGCGGGGGGACTAATTACAATGAGCAGTTCTTC
>-|-|TRBV7-8|TRBJ2-5
CASSLAWRGRQETQYF
TGTGCCAGCAGCTTAGCGTGGCGGGGGCGACAAGAGACCCAGTACTTC
>many|-|TRBV7-9|TRBJ1-1
CAIGGSTEAFF
TGTGCCATCGGGGGGAGCACTGAAGCTTTCTTT
>-|-|TRBV4-2|TRBJ2-1
CASSPGDSAANEQFF
TGTGCCAGCAGCCCCGGGGACTCCGCGGCAAATGAGCAGTTCTTC
>-|-|TRBV6-6|TRBJ2-7
CASSDLEDTAYEQYF
TGTGCCAGCAGTGACTTAGAGGACACCGCCTACGAGCAGTACTTC
>-|TRBD2|TRBV28|TRBJ2-5
CASSLVQIAGGPGETQYF
TGTGCCAGCAGTTTGGTGCAGATAGCGGGAGGGCCTGGGGAGACCCAGTACTTC
>many|-|TRBV7-2|TRBJ1-6
CASSPRRALAPLHF
TGTGCCAGCAGCCCTCGACGGGCTTTGGCACCCCTCCACTTT
>few|-|TRBV10-3|TRBJ1-6
CAISESTGPYNSPLHF
TGTGCCATCAGTGAGTCGACGGGCCCCTATAATTCACCCCTCCACTTT
>-|TRBD1|TRBV6-1|TRBJ1-1
CASRGQGRTAEAFF
TGTGCCAGCAGAGGACAGGGTCGAACGGCTGAAGCTTTCTTT
>-|TRBD1|TRBV7-3|TRBJ2-3
CASSLSVGQGPDTQYF
TGTGCCAGCAGCTTAAGTGTCGGACAGGGACCAGATACGCAGTATTTT
>-|-|TRBV19|TRBJ2-3
CATQVGFSPSTDTQYF
TGTGCCACCCAGGTCGGCTTTAGCCCCAGCACAGATACGCAGTATTTT
>few|TRBD2|TRBV5-4|TRBJ2-1
CASSLTLAGGKSDEQFF
TGTGCCAGCAGCTTGACCTTAGCGGGAGGCAAGAGCGATGAGCAGTTCTTC
>few|-|TRBV6-6|TRBJ2-1
CASSYTSESSYNEQFF
TGTGCCAGCAGTTACACTAGTGAGAGCTCCTACAATGAGCAGTTCTTC
>few|TRBD1|TRBV28|TRBJ2-1
CASSPRGHEQFF
TGTGCCAGCAGCCCTAGGGGGCATGAGCAGTTCTTC
>few|-|TRBV24-1|TRBJ2-1
CATSHILSRDSYNEQFF
TGTGCCACCAGCCATATTCTCTCCCGGGACTCCTACAATGAGCAGTTCTTC
>-|TRBD1|TRBV5-1|TRBJ1-1
CASSSKQGLNTEAFF
TGCGCCAGCAGCTCGAAACAGGGGCTGAACACTGAAGCTTTCTTT
>-|TRBD2|TRBV20-1|TRBJ2-7
CSARTKQRLAGEQYF
TGCAGTGCGAGAACCAAACAAAGACTAGCAGGCGAGCAGTACTTC
>few|-|TRBV12-3/TRBV12-4|TRBJ2-7
CASRQGYEQYF
TGTGCCAGCAGGCAGGGATACGAGCAGTACTTC
>once|-|TRBV27|TRBJ2-2
CASSLVRITGELFF
TGTGCCAGCAGTTTGGTCAGAATCACCGGGGAGCTGTTTTTT
>few|-|TRBV12-3/TRBV12-4|TRBJ2-7
CASSPSGRPSYEQYF
TGTGCCAGCAGTCCTTCGGGAAGACCGTCCTACGAGCAGTACTTC
>-|-|TRBV14|TRBJ2-1
CASSQSRGPDNEQFF
TGTGCCAGCAGCCAAAGTCGGGGGCCTGACAATGAGCAGTTCTTC
>few|-|TRBV7-3|TRBJ1-1
CASSLTVNFEAFF
TGTGCCAGCAGCTTAACGGTGAACTTTGAAGCTTTCTTT